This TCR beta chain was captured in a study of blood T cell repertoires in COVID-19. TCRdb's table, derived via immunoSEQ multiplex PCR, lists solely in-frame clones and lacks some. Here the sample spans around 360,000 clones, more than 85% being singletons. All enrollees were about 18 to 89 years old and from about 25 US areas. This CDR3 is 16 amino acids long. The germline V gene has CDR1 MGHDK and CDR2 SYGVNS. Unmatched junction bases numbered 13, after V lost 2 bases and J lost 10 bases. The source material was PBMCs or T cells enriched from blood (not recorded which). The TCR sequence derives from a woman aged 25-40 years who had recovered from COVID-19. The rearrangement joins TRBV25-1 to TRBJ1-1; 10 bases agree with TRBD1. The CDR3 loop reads CASSETPGQGLNGAFF. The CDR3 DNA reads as TGTGCCAGCAGTGAAACTCCGGGACAGGGGTTAAATGGAGCTTTCTTT.